This is a list of T cell receptor beta chains from one sample in a study of control samples from healthy donors and cancer patients. TCRdb's copy holds only in-frame clones and misses some; the assay was immunoSEQ multiplex PCR. The table includes 80,000 or so clones, roughly 86% detected once. The sequencing input was blood. The receptors come from a man aged 45-60 years in good health. Each CDR3 is given with its conserved first and last residue. D genes are given only for firm matches. Expanded clones are given a class, and other clones once, few, many or no size at all.

v_gene	j_gene	abundance	d_gene	CDR3nt	CDR3aa
TRBV14	TRBJ1-1	.	.	TGTGCCAGCAGCCTCCTTTACGAGAGGGCTGAAGCTTTCTTT	CASSLLYERAEAFF
TRBV28	TRBJ1-4	.	.	TGTGCCAGCAGTCCACAGGGTAATGAAAAACTGTTTTTT	CASSPQGNEKLFF
TRBV2	TRBJ1-1	few	.	TGTGCCAGCAGTGAGTGGGGAGCAGGTGAAGCTTTCTTT	CASSEWGAGEAFF
TRBV5-6	TRBJ2-3	once	.	TGTGCCAGCAGCTCCACAGGGAGGGAGGGCACAGATACGCAGTATTTT	CASSSTGREGTDTQYF
TRBV18	TRBJ1-4	.	.	TGTGCCAGCTCGCTGAGGGACCCCGCAACTAATGAAAAACTGTTTTTT	CASSLRDPATNEKLFF
TRBV7-6	TRBJ2-3	.	.	TGTGCCAGCAGCTACAGCCCGGACAGACTCACAGATACGCAGTATTTT	CASSYSPDRLTDTQYF
TRBV7-7	TRBJ2-1	.	.	TGTGCTAGCAGCTTAGGGAATGACAATGAGCAGTTCTTC	CASSLGNDNEQFF
TRBV27	TRBJ1-2	once	.	TGTGCCAGCAGATCAGGTTCTGGCTACACCTTC	CASRSGSGYTF
TRBV12-5	TRBJ2-3	.	TRBD1	TGTGCTAGTGGTAGCGGACAGGGCAAGACAGATACGCAGTATTTT	CASGSGQGKTDTQYF
TRBV19	TRBJ2-1	.	TRBD2	TGTGCCAGTAGTATACCCCGGGCGGGGGGGCCGTATGAGCAGTTCTTC	CASSIPRAGGPYEQFF
TRBV9	TRBJ1-1	.	.	TGTGCCAGCAGCGTAGCTCCCAGGGAAGGAAAGGGAGCTTTCTTT	CASSVAPREGKGAFF
TRBV7-3	TRBJ2-1	.	TRBD2	TGTGCCAGCAGCACCCCCCGGGGGGGCTACAATGAGCAGTTCTTC	CASSTPRGGYNEQFF
TRBV14	TRBJ2-7	.	.	TGTGCCAGCAGCCAAGGTACGGGGATCTTTGCCGAGCAGTACTTC	CASSQGTGIFAEQYF
TRBV18	TRBJ1-1	.	TRBD1	TGTGCCAGCTCGCCAAACAGGGGAACTGAAGCTTTCTTT	CASSPNRGTEAFF
TRBV27	TRBJ2-1	.	.	TGTGCCAGCAGTTTATCAGGGGCTGTCTCCTACAATGAGCAGTTCTTC	CASSLSGAVSYNEQFF
TRBV3-1/TRBV3-2	TRBJ2-7	.	.	TGTGCCAGCAGCCAAGGCAGGGTGTTCTACGAGCAGTACTTC	CASSQGRVFYEQYF
TRBV5-4	TRBJ2-7	few	.	TGTGCCAGCAGCCCTGGCGGGACAGCCGGGGTATACGAGCAGTACTTC	CASSPGGTAGVYEQYF
TRBV7-8	TRBJ1-5	once	.	TGTGCCAGCAGCTTATTGGGGGCAATGGGCAATCAGCCCCAGCATTTT	CASSLLGAMGNQPQHF
TRBV24-1	TRBJ1-5	.	.	TGTGCCACCAGTGACGGGGTTAGCAATCAGCCCCAGCATTTT	CATSDGVSNQPQHF
TRBV5-4	TRBJ2-3	.	TRBD1	TGTGCCAGCAGTCCAATAGGGACAGGGTCAGATACGCAGTATTTT	CASSPIGTGSDTQYF
TRBV6-4	TRBJ1-1	.	.	TGTGCCAGCAGGGATGACAGCTTGAACACTGAAGCTTTCTTT	CASRDDSLNTEAFF
TRBV5-1	TRBJ1-3	.	.	TGCGCCAGCAGCTTGGCACTAAGCTCTGGAAACACCATATATTTT	CASSLALSSGNTIYF
TRBV25-1	TRBJ1-1	.	TRBD1	TGTGCCAGCAAGGGGGCCACTGAAGCTTTCTTT	CASKGATEAFF
TRBV27	TRBJ2-7	.	.	TGTGCCAGCAAGAGGAAGACAGAGGTCTACGAGCAGTACTTC	CASKRKTEVYEQYF
TRBV29-1	TRBJ1-2	.	.	TGCAGCGTTCCGGACGGCCGCGGCTACACCTTC	CSVPDGRGYTF
TRBV18	TRBJ1-1	.	.	TGTGCCAGCTCCCCGACCATGCGGGCGGGGGACACTGAAGCTTTCTTT	CASSPTMRAGDTEAFF
TRBV11-2	TRBJ1-3	.	.	TGTGCCAGCAGCTTAGCAGGCATCGGAAACACCATATATTTT	CASSLAGIGNTIYF
TRBV7-2	TRBJ2-5	.	TRBD2	TGTGCCAGCGAGCGGGGGGCCCAAGAGACCCAGTACTTC	CASERGAQETQYF
TRBV2	TRBJ2-7	.	.	TGTGCCAGCAGTGTTAACGGGCAGCCGTCCTACGAGCAGTACTTC	CASSVNGQPSYEQYF
TRBV5-6	TRBJ2-7	.	TRBD1	TGTGCCAGCAGATTAGCCGGGACAGGGACCTACGAGCAGTACTTC	CASRLAGTGTYEQYF
TRBV3-1/TRBV3-2	TRBJ2-1	once	TRBD2	TGTGCCAGCAGCCGACTAGCGGGGGGGTACAATGAGCAGTTCTTC	CASSRLAGGYNEQFF
TRBV5-1	TRBJ1-2	.	TRBD1	TGCGCCAGCAGCTTACAAAAACCCCGGGACAGCTACTATGGCTACACCTTC	CASSLQKPRDSYYGYTF
TRBV6-5	TRBJ2-7	.	TRBD1	TGTGCCAGCAATACCGACAGGGGAAGGAGATACGAGCAGTACTTC	CASNTDRGRRYEQYF
TRBV5-4	TRBJ1-2	.	.	TGTGCCAGCAGCTTAAACAGGGCGGAGAGTGGCTACACCTTC	CASSLNRAESGYTF
TRBV5-1	TRBJ2-3	.	.	TGCGCCAGCAGCCCTACTAGAACAGATACGCAGTATTTT	CASSPTRTDTQYF
TRBV11-3	TRBJ2-7	.	TRBD2	TGTGCCAGCAGCAATAGCGGGGGGACCTCCTACGAGCAGTACTTC	CASSNSGGTSYEQYF
TRBV19	TRBJ1-6	.	TRBD1	TGTGCCAGTAGAGCCGGGACAGGGGGTAATTCACCCCTCCACTTT	CASRAGTGGNSPLHF
TRBV27	TRBJ2-3	.	.	TGTGCCAGCAGTTTAAGGGGGTTTCCTCCCGTTGGGGGCACAGATACGCAGTATTTT	CASSLRGFPPVGGTDTQYF
TRBV6-5	TRBJ1-1	.	.	TGTGCCAGCATCCGTGGAAGTGGTGGGACTGAAGCTTTCTTT	CASIRGSGGTEAFF
TRBV9	TRBJ1-2	.	.	TGTGCCAGCAGCGTAGCGGAGTTCGACTATGGCTACACCTTC	CASSVAEFDYGYTF
TRBV4-1	TRBJ1-4	once	.	TGCGCCAGCAGCCAAGGAGGTTCCAAAGCTAATGAAAAACTGTTTTTT	CASSQGGSKANEKLFF
TRBV6-5	TRBJ1-2	.	.	TGTGCCAGCAGTCCCCGTGGGCACGGCAACTATGGCTACACCTTC	CASSPRGHGNYGYTF
TRBV6-1	TRBJ2-2	.	TRBD1	TGTGCCAGCAGTGATCAACAGGGGCCCGGGGAGCTGTTTTTT	CASSDQQGPGELFF
TRBV7-5	TRBJ2-3	.	.	TGTGCCAGAAGCTTGGGGGCCAAATCAGGTACGCAGTATTTT	CARSLGAKSGTQYF
TRBV6-5	TRBJ1-6	.	.	TGTGCCAGCATTGGTCGGCAGGGCGAATGGGCCCTCCACTTT	CASIGRQGEWALHF
TRBV4-1	TRBJ2-7	.	.	TGCGCCAGCAGCCAATCGGGACAAGACTACGAGCAGTACTTC	CASSQSGQDYEQYF